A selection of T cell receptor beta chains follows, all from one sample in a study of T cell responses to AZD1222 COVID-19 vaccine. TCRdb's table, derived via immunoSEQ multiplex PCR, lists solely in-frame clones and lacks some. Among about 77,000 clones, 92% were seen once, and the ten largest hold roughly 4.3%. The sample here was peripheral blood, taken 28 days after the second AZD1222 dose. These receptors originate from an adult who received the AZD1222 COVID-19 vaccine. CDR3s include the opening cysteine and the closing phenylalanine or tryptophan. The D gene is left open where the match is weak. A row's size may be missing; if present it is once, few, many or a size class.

CDR3: CASTEQGSSGKLFF
DNA: TGTGCCAGCACCGAACAGGGCTCCAGTGGAAAACTGTTTTTT
size: .
V: TRBV18
J: TRBJ1-4
D: .

CDR3: CASSTTRTTYEQYF
DNA: TGTGCCAGCAGCACGACAAGGACAACCTACGAGCAGTACTTC
size: .
V: TRBV13
J: TRBJ2-7
D: .

CDR3: CASRTRTSGYEQYF
DNA: TGTGCCAGCAGAACTAGGACTAGCGGCTACGAGCAGTACTTC
size: .
V: TRBV27
J: TRBJ2-7
D: TRBD2

CDR3: CASSIGQGTLEGYTF
DNA: TGTGCCAGTAGTATAGGTCAGGGGACGTTGGAAGGCTACACCTTC
size: .
V: TRBV19
J: TRBJ1-2
D: .

CDR3: CASSPDRRTEAFF
DNA: TGTGCCAGCTCACCCGACCGGCGGACTGAAGCTTTCTTT
size: .
V: TRBV18
J: TRBJ1-1
D: .

CDR3: CASSEGGNYGYTF
DNA: TGCGCCAGCAGTGAGGGGGGTAACTATGGCTACACCTTC
size: .
V: TRBV5-1
J: TRBJ1-2
D: .

CDR3: CASSLPWGGTGNQPQHF
DNA: TGTGCCAGCAGTTTGCCCTGGGGGGGTACTGGTAATCAGCCCCAGCATTTT
size: .
V: TRBV28
J: TRBJ1-5
D: .

CDR3: CATTRGLNYGYTF
DNA: TGTGCCACCACCAGGGGCCTTAACTATGGCTACACCTTC
size: .
V: TRBV15
J: TRBJ1-2
D: .

CDR3: CASSYSWGYTF
DNA: TGTGCCAGCAGTTACTCGTGGGGCTACACCTTC
size: .
V: TRBV6-6
J: TRBJ1-2
D: .

CDR3: CASSLPSSGTGGYGEQFF
DNA: TGTGCCAGCAGCTTGCCGTCCTCCGGGACAGGGGGCTACGGTGAGCAGTTCTTC
size: once
V: TRBV5-4
J: TRBJ2-1
D: TRBD1

CDR3: CASSPKTGASTDTQYF
DNA: TGTGCCAGCAGCCCAAAGACAGGAGCTAGCACAGATACGCAGTATTTT
size: .
V: TRBV11-3
J: TRBJ2-3
D: .

CDR3: CASSRAGGWETQYF
DNA: TGTGCCAGCAGTCGAGCGGGAGGATGGGAGACCCAGTACTTC
size: .
V: TRBV2
J: TRBJ2-5
D: TRBD2

CDR3: CASSSRTGRFNEKLFF
DNA: TGTGCCAGCAGCTCCCGGACAGGCAGGTTTAATGAAAAACTGTTTTTT
size: .
V: TRBV7-8
J: TRBJ1-4
D: TRBD1

CDR3: CASSREAQETQYF
DNA: TGTGCCAGCAGTCGGGAGGCCCAAGAGACCCAGTACTTC
size: .
V: TRBV6-2/TRBV6-3
J: TRBJ2-5
D: TRBD2

CDR3: CASRGGGNSPLHF
DNA: TGTGCCAGCAGGGGGGGCGGAAATTCACCCCTCCACTTT
size: .
V: TRBV2
J: TRBJ1-6
D: .

CDR3: CASSEAWTSGSF
DNA: TGTGCCAGCAGTGAAGCCTGGACTAGCGGGAGTTTT
size: .
V: TRBV6-1
J: TRBJ2-3
D: TRBD2

CDR3: CATSDSLGSGRPYNEQFF
DNA: TGTGCCACCAGTGATTCCTTGGGAAGCGGGAGGCCCTACAATGAGCAGTTCTTC
size: .
V: TRBV24-1
J: TRBJ2-1
D: TRBD2

CDR3: CASSRTYGNTIYF
DNA: TGTGCCAGTAGTCGGACATACGGAAACACCATATATTTT
size: .
V: TRBV19
J: TRBJ1-3
D: .

CDR3: CASSQEFGTGNEKLFF
DNA: TGTGCCAGCAGCCAAGAGTTCGGGACGGGGAATGAAAAACTGTTTTTT
size: .
V: TRBV3-1/TRBV3-2
J: TRBJ1-4
D: .

CDR3: CSARGGREKLFF
DNA: TGCAGCGCCCGAGGGGGTAGAGAAAAACTGTTTTTT
size: .
V: TRBV29-1
J: TRBJ1-4
D: .

CDR3: CAISDSMGTSGRAVREQFF
DNA: TGTGCCATCAGTGACAGTATGGGGACTAGCGGGAGGGCCGTGCGTGAGCAGTTCTTC
size: .
V: TRBV10-3
J: TRBJ2-1
D: TRBD2

CDR3: CASARAGYQETQYF
DNA: TGTGCCTCCGCTCGAGCGGGCTACCAAGAGACCCAGTACTTC
size: .
V: TRBV6-5
J: TRBJ2-5
D: .

CDR3: CASIGTSGRIEQYF
DNA: TGCGCCAGCATTGGGACTAGCGGGAGAATCGAGCAGTACTTC
size: .
V: TRBV10-1
J: TRBJ2-7
D: TRBD2

CDR3: CASSRGQESNYGYTF
DNA: TGTGCCAGCAGCCGCGGACAGGAATCTAACTATGGCTACACCTTC
size: .
V: TRBV7-6
J: TRBJ1-2
D: TRBD1

CDR3: CASRNRGTYTEAFF
DNA: TGTGCCAGCAGAAATAGGGGTACGTACACTGAAGCTTTCTTT
size: .
V: TRBV6-5
J: TRBJ1-1
D: .

CDR3: CSARPLAAIF
DNA: TGCAGTGCTAGACCTCTAGCGGCTATTTTT
size: .
V: TRBV20-1
J: TRBJ2-3
D: TRBD2

CDR3: CASSLAFSGSYNEQFF
DNA: TGTGCCAGCAGCTTAGCGTTTTCGGGATCCTACAATGAGCAGTTCTTC
size: .
V: TRBV7-2
J: TRBJ2-1
D: .

CDR3: CASSPGQDYYGYTF
DNA: TGTGCCAGCTCACCGGGACAGGATTACTATGGCTACACCTTC
size: .
V: TRBV18
J: TRBJ1-2
D: TRBD1

CDR3: CASSDRRHQPQHF
DNA: TGTGCCAGCAGCGACAGGCGTCATCAGCCCCAGCATTTT
size: .
V: TRBV6-5
J: TRBJ1-5
D: .

CDR3: CASSQGLGEGNQPQHF
DNA: TGTGCCAGCAGCCAAGGACTCGGGGAGGGGAATCAGCCCCAGCATTTT
size: few
V: TRBV4-2
J: TRBJ1-5
D: .

CDR3: CASSLERERNEQFF
DNA: TGTGCCAGCAGCTTAGAACGGGAGCGGAATGAGCAGTTCTTC
size: once
V: TRBV13
J: TRBJ2-1
D: .

CDR3: CASSATGTNYEQYF
DNA: TGTGCCAGCTCAGCAACCGGGACTAATTACGAGCAGTACTTC
size: .
V: TRBV18
J: TRBJ2-7
D: TRBD2

CDR3: CASSFDRVGAYEQYF
DNA: TGTGCCAGCAGTTTTGACAGGGTCGGAGCCTACGAGCAGTACTTC
size: .
V: TRBV27
J: TRBJ2-7
D: TRBD1

CDR3: CASSLGRETQYF
DNA: TGTGCCAGCAGCTTAGGGCGGGAGACCCAGTACTTC
size: .
V: TRBV11-2
J: TRBJ2-5
D: .

CDR3: CASSSVNTGELFF
DNA: TGTGCCAGCAGCTCCGTGAACACCGGGGAGCTGTTTTTT
size: .
V: TRBV7-2
J: TRBJ2-2
D: .

CDR3: CASSQGIALSGANVLTF
DNA: TGCGCCAGCAGCCAAGGTATCGCTCTCTCTGGGGCCAACGTCCTGACTTTC
size: .
V: TRBV4-3
J: TRBJ2-6
D: .

CDR3: CASSLMALAGAQETQYF
DNA: TGTGCCAGCAGCCTAATGGCACTAGCGGGAGCGCAAGAGACCCAGTACTTC
size: .
V: TRBV11-2
J: TRBJ2-5
D: TRBD2

CDR3: CSVEAGVTTGKFREQYF
DNA: TGCAGCGTTGAAGCGGGCGTTACGACAGGGAAGTTCCGCGAGCAGTACTTC
size: .
V: TRBV29-1
J: TRBJ2-7
D: TRBD1

CDR3: CASSPRLAASYNEQFF
DNA: TGTGCCAGCAGCCCGCGGCTAGCGGCTTCCTACAATGAGCAGTTCTTC
size: .
V: TRBV7-9
J: TRBJ2-1
D: TRBD2

CDR3: CASTVGRSGNTIYF
DNA: TGTGCCAGCACCGTCGGAAGGTCTGGAAACACCATATATTTT
size: .
V: TRBV11-2
J: TRBJ1-3
D: .